The clone carrying this TCR beta chain was counted a single time. The antigen is unknown. CDR1 and CDR2 (germline): LNHDA, SQIVND (reference sequence). V lost 0 bases to trimming and J lost 2 bases, with 10 bases between them. The CDR3 has 15 residues. This record belongs to a study of OX40 agonist ivuxolimab in advanced cancers. Overall study context: Patients with hepatocellular carcinoma, melanoma, renal cell or head and neck cancer made up the dose-escalation patients.

Whole-study findings and limits: Still undetermined is the antigen specificity of the expanded peripheral T cells.

Using immunoSEQ multiplex PCR, the repertoire was profiled, and TCRdb retains in-frame clones only, with some absent. The sample has about 77,000 clones, approximately 85% seen once. Peripheral blood came from all dose cohorts at three timepoints. The V and J genes are TRBV19 and TRBJ1-2; D is unclear. The sample consisted of CD4+ or CD8+ T cells sorted from blood, taken in a trial of the OX40 agonist ivuxolimab. The receptor was isolated from an adult with an advanced solid tumor such as melanoma, head and neck, liver or kidney cancer. CDR3 in amino acids: CASSIDRVVNYGYTF. The DNA of the CDR3 is TGTGCCAGTAGTATAGATCGGGTCGTGAACTATGGCTACACCTTC.